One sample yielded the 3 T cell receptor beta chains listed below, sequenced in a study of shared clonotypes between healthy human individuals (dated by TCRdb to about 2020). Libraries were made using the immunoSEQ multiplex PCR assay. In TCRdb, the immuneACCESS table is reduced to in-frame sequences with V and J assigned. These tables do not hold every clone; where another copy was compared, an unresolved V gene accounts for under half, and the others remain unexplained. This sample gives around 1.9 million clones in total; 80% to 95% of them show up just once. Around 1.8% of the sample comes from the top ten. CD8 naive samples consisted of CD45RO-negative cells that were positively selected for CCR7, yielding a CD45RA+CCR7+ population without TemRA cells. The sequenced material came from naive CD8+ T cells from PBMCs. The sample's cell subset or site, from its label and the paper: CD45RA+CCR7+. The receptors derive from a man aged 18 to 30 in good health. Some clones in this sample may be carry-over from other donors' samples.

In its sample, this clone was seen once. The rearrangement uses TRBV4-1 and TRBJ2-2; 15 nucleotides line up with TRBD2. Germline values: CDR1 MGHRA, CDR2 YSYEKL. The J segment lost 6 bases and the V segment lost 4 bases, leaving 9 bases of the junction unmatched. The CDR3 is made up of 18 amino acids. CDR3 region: CASSPSGTSGRTAGELFF. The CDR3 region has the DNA TGCGCCAGCAGCCCATCCGGGACTAGCGGGAGGACAGCCGGGGAGCTGTTTTTT.

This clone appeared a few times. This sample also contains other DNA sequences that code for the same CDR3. The CDR3 reads CASSLGNQPQHF. The CDR3 DNA reads as TGTGCCAGCAGCTTGGGTAATCAGCCCCAGCATTTT. The chain carries TRBV7-9 and TRBJ1-5; D ambiguous. Germline CDR1 reads SEHNR; CDR2 reads FQNEAQ (reference sequence). The V end lost 3 bases, the J end lost 4 bases, and 4 bases lay between the germline ends. CDR3 length: 12 residues.

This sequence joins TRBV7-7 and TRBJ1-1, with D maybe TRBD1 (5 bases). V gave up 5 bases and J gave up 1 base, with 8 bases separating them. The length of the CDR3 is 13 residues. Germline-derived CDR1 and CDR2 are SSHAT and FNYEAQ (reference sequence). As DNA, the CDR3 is TGTGCCAGCAGCATAGACAGGAACACTGAAGCTTTCTTT. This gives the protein CASSIDRNTEAFF.